Each of the 24 T cell receptor beta chains below was sequenced from the same sample in a study of T cell responses to AZD1222 COVID-19 vaccine. The method was immunoSEQ multiplex PCR; TCRdb's version includes in-frame clones alone and lacks a portion of them. In the table there are roughly 150,000 clones, approximately 90% of which are singletons. This material consisted of peripheral blood, taken 28 days after the second AZD1222 dose. The receptors come from an adult who received the AZD1222 COVID-19 vaccine.

The CDR3 coding sequence is TGTGCCAGCAGTCCGGGACAGGGGTATGGCTACACCTTC. Translation gives CASSPGQGYGYTF. The rearrangement uses TRBV2 and TRBJ1-2; 10 nucleotides align to TRBD1. The CDR3 spans 13 residues. Germline V gives CDR1 SNHLY, CDR2 FYNNEI. V trimming: 5 bases; J trimming: 5 bases; junction bases outside the gene matches: 2. The complete variable domain, with remaining parts taken from reference TRBV2 and TRBJ1-2, reads EPEVTQTPSHQVTQMGQEVILRCVPISNHLYFYWYRQILGQKVEFLVSFYNNEISEKSEIFDDQFSVERPDGSNFTLKIRSTKLEDSAMYFCASSPGQGYGYTFGSGTRLTVV.

This clone was recorded once. The chain links TRBV5-8 to TRBJ2-1, with 10 bases aligning to TRBD2. The CDR3 totals 19 residues. Unmatched junction bases numbered 13, after V lost 4 bases and J lost 0 bases. Germline lookup yields CDR1 SGHTS and CDR2 YDEGEE. The CDR3, as DNA: TGTGCCAGCAGCCGCCAGAAGACTAGCGGGCCTAGCTCCTACAATGAGCAGTTCTTC. This gives the protein CASSRQKTSGPSSYNEQFF. Supplemented by reference TRBV5-8 and TRBJ2-1, the full variable domain reads EAGVTQSPTHLIKTRGQQATLRCSPISGHTSVYWYQQALGLGLQFLLWYDEGEERNRGNFPPRFSGRQFPNYSSELNVNALELEDSALYLCASSRQKTSGPSSYNEQFFGPGTRLTVL.

The chain employs TRBV3-1 (or the pseudogene TRBV3-2) and TRBJ2-7, with unresolved D. Trimming stripped 4 bases from V and 6 bases from J, with 13 bases between. Germline V gene sequence: CDR1 LGHDT, CDR2 YNNKEL (reference sequence). The CDR3 loop spans 13 amino acids. The DNA for the CDR3 is TGTGCCAGCAGCCTCGCCTCCCCTTCCGAGCAGTACTTC. Translated: CASSLASPSEQYF.

The chain joins TRBV21-1 to TRBJ2-2. TRBV21-1 is deemed a pseudogene. This CDR3 contains 14 residues. The CDR3 sequence: CASSLPTPSGELFF. The CDR3 region has the DNA TGTGCCAGCAGCCTTCCTACACCCTCGGGGGAGCTGTTTTTT.

The V call is TRBV4-1, the J call TRBJ1-1; possible D gene TRBD1, 5 bases. The CDR3 is made up of 15 amino acids. Germline V lookup: CDR1 MGHRA, CDR2 YSYEKL. V lost 6 bases, J lost 5 bases, and 19 bases lay in between. Here the CDR3 reads CASSPVGRGETEAFF. CDR3 DNA sequence: TGCGCCAGCAGTCCTGTCGGGCGAGGGGAAACTGAAGCTTTCTTT.

The chain combines TRBV28 with TRBJ2-2, with a possible D match to TRBD2 (6 bases). CDR1 and CDR2 from the germline V gene are MDHEN and SYDVKM. V gave up 6 bases and J gave up 2 bases, with 13 bases separating them. This CDR3 comprises 15 residues. The CDR3 DNA reads TGTGCCAGCAGGGAGGGAACAGCCAACACCGGGGAGCTGTTTTTT. It codes for CASREGTANTGELFF.

V usage is TRBV5-4 and J usage is TRBJ2-1; D is unclear. The CDR3 covers 13 residues. Germline loops: CDR1 SGHNT, CDR2 YYREEE (reference sequence). V was shortened by 5 bases and J by 0 bases, with 6 bases between the two germline ends. CDR3 in amino acids: CASSSSSYNEQFF. The CDR3, as DNA: TGTGCCAGCAGTTCAAGCTCCTACAATGAGCAGTTCTTC.

CDR3 in DNA: TGTGCCAGCAGCCAAGCTTTGAGACAGGGTTATGGCTACACCTTC. Its protein product is CASSQALRQGYGYTF. The chain combines TRBV3-1 (or the pseudogene TRBV3-2) with TRBJ1-2; TRBD1 aligns across 7 bases. This CDR3 has 15 amino acids. V lost 1 base, J lost 5 bases, and 7 bases stayed unmatched. CDR1 LGHDT and CDR2 YNNKEL come from the germline V gene (reference sequence).

The chain employs TRBV5-1 and TRBJ2-7; 7 nucleotides match TRBD1. The J segment lost 9 bases and the V segment lost 3 bases, leaving 9 bases of the junction unmatched. CDR3 length: 13 residues. Germline loops: CDR1 SGHRS, CDR2 YFSETQ. The CDR3 region is CASSSTWDSSQYF. In DNA, the CDR3 is TGCGCCAGCAGCTCAACCTGGGACAGCTCGCAGTACTTC.

The rearrangement uses TRBV5-1 and TRBJ2-7; D is ambiguous. The CDR3 spans 14 residues. Germline V gives CDR1 SGHRS, CDR2 YFSETQ. V was clipped by 0 bases and J by 7 bases, with 14 bases between them. This CDR3 reads CASSLAAGPREQYF. As DNA, the CDR3 is TGCGCCAGCAGCTTGGCGGCAGGACCTAGGGAGCAGTACTTC.

The CDR3 loop is CASSEARDNEQFF. The CDR3 nucleotides read TGCGCCAGCAGCGAGGCCAGGGATAATGAGCAGTTCTTC. V usage is TRBV4-1 and J usage is TRBJ2-1, with D possibly matching TRBD1 (5 bases). Trimming removed 5 bases from V and 7 bases from J, with 12 bases in between. The CDR3 totals 13 residues. The germline gives CDR1 MGHRA, CDR2 YSYEKL.

V usage is TRBV9 and J usage is TRBJ2-1, with D possibly TRBD2 on 5 matching bases. V was cut by 1 base and J by 10 bases, with 18 bases left in between. CDR1 and CDR2 from the germline V gene are SGDLS and YYNGEE. CDR3 length: 15 amino acids. CDR3 coding DNA: TGTGCCAGCAGCGTACGTACCAGCGGTGTTCGGGAGCAGTTCTTC. As protein: CASSVRTSGVREQFF.

This clone appeared a few times. The chain is built from TRBV2 and TRBJ2-1; 10 positions match TRBD2. The V gene end was trimmed by 2 bases and the J gene end by 0 bases; junction bases not matched to a gene: 16. Germline loops: CDR1 SNHLY, CDR2 FYNNEI. The CDR3 covers 21 residues. The chain's CDR3 is CASSEWGPGVAGGRSYNEQFF. CDR3 DNA sequence: TGTGCCAGCAGTGAATGGGGACCGGGAGTAGCGGGGGGCCGCTCCTACAATGAGCAGTTCTTC.

This clone was counted once. CDR3 nucleotide sequence: TGCAGTTCTCGGTCCCCAGATACGCAGTATTTT. Translation gives CSSRSPDTQYF. The chain uses TRBV20-1 and TRBJ2-3, with no clear D. This CDR3 has 11 residues. Germline assignment: CDR1 DFQATT and CDR2 SNEGSKA (reference sequence). Trimming took 8 bases from V and 4 from J, leaving 10 bases between them.

CDR3 loop: CASSLAGTSGGVAKNIQYF. For the CDR3, the DNA is TGTGCCAGCAGCTTAGCCGGGACTAGCGGGGGGGTAGCCAAAAACATTCAGTACTTC. This rearrangement joins TRBV7-2 to TRBJ2-4; 16 bases are shared with TRBD2. This CDR3 is built from 19 residues. The germline CDR1 and CDR2 sequences are SGHTA and FQGNSA. After removal of 0 bases from V and 0 bases from J, the junction contained 2 bases not matched to a gene.

Worth noting for this clone: One end of the junction fails to match germline, which may point to a read error. The chain carries TRBV6-1 and TRBJ1-5; no reliable D call. Germline lookup yields CDR1 MNHNS and CDR2 SASEGT. The CDR3 runs 17 residues. This chain's CDR3 is CASSEVGRAWSNQPQHF. CDR3 DNA: TGTGCCAGCAGCGAAGTGGGAAGGGCTTGGAGCAATCAGCCCCAGCATTTT.

This sequence joins TRBV5-1 and TRBJ2-3; 8 bases fit TRBD1. The CDR3 loop spans 15 amino acids. In germline, CDR1 is SGHRS, CDR2 YFSETQ. Trimming at V came to 4 bases and at J to 4 bases, leaving 8 bases not matched to a gene. CDR3 protein: CASSGPRGRPDTQYF. Written as DNA, the CDR3 is TGCGCCAGCAGCGGGCCCAGGGGGCGCCCAGATACGCAGTATTTT.

This chain uses TRBV28 with TRBJ1-4; maybe TRBD1 (5 bases). The CDR3 covers 15 residues. V shed 6 bases and J shed 7 bases, with 18 bases lying between them. Germline CDR1 reads MDHEN; CDR2 reads SYDVKM. The CDR3 region is CASRGAAGGTEKLFF. In DNA form, the CDR3 reads TGTGCCAGCAGAGGGGCGGCGGGAGGTACTGAAAAACTGTTTTTT. The variable domain in full, completed from reference TRBV28 and TRBJ1-4, reads DVKVTQSSRYLVKRTGEKVFLECVQDMDHENMFWYRQDPGLGLRLIYFSYDVKMKEKGDIPEGYSVSREKKERFSLILESASTNQTSMYLCASRGAAGGTEKLFFGSGTQLSVL.

This CDR3 reads CASSLERLSEKLFF. DNA for the CDR3: TGTGCCAGCAGCTTGGAGCGCCTTTCGGAAAAACTGTTTTTT. The J gene is TRBJ1-4, the V gene TRBV5-8; D call uncertain. Trimming left V 0 bases short and J 8 bases short, with 11 bases between. Germline-derived CDR1 and CDR2 are SGHTS and YDEGEE. The CDR3 spans 14 residues. Combining the CDR3 with reference TRBV5-8 and TRBJ1-4 gives the whole variable domain EAGVTQSPTHLIKTRGQQATLRCSPISGHTSVYWYQQALGLGLQFLLWYDEGEERNRGNFPPRFSGRQFPNYSSELNVNALELEDSALYLCASSLERLSEKLFFGSGTQLSVL.

This clone was recorded a few times. This sequence joins TRBV19 and TRBJ1-5; a possible D gene is TRBD1 (5 bases). Trimming cost V 1 base and J 9 bases, with 7 bases left between them. The CDR3 contains 12 residues. In germline, CDR1 is LNHDA, CDR2 SQIVND (reference sequence). This CDR3 is CASSIVQGPQHF. The CDR3 DNA is TGTGCCAGTAGTATAGTTCAGGGGCCCCAGCATTTT.

The rearrangement joins TRBV19 to TRBJ2-1; no clear D. V lost 4 bases and J 3 bases, leaving 16 bases between the germline ends. Germline CDR1 reads LNHDA; CDR2 reads SQIVND (reference sequence). This CDR3 is built from 16 residues. DNA of the CDR3: TGTGCCAGTAGTAACTCCCTTTCCGGGCACTACAATGAGCAGTTCTTC. This translates into CASSNSLSGHYNEQFF.

As concerns this clone: At one end the junction does not follow the germline gene, possibly because of a read error. This chain joins TRBV24-1 and TRBJ1-5, with D maybe TRBD1 (6 bases). The CDR3 contains 14 residues. Germline assignment: CDR1 KGHDR and CDR2 SFDVKD. The CDR3 region is CATSPDSSNRPQHF. CDR3 nucleotide sequence: TGTGCCACCAGTCCGGACAGTTCGAATCGGCCCCAGCATTTT.

In this sample, this clone turned up a few times. The genes are TRBV28 and TRBJ1-5; possible D gene TRBD1, 6 bases. V lost 2 bases to trimming and J lost 4 bases, with 21 bases between them. Germline-derived CDR1 and CDR2 are MDHEN and SYDVKM. This CDR3 is built from 18 residues. The CDR3 DNA follows: TGTGCCAGCAGTTTAGATCGGTGGGGGCAGTGGGGAAATCAGCCCCAGCATTTT. Encoded protein: CASSLDRWGQWGNQPQHF.

The gene calls are TRBV27 and TRBJ2-3, with TRBD2 matching 7 bases. Per germline, CDR1 MNHEY and CDR2 SMNVEV (reference sequence). The CDR3 totals 15 residues. Trimming at V came to 7 bases and at J to 2 bases, leaving 9 bases not matched to a gene. The chain's CDR3 is CASTLLAELTDTQYF. The CDR3, as DNA: TGTGCCAGCACCCTTCTAGCGGAGCTCACAGATACGCAGTATTTT.